The 18 T cell receptor beta chains given below trace back to one sample, sequenced in a study of blood T cells in healthy people across ages. A second PCR of roughly 7 to 11 cycles used a sample-barcoded 5' primer and a J-beta primer mix. Via MiXCR, TCRdb re-called the 5' RACE reads, giving one row per CDR3 protein. The sample has 1.5 million to 2 million distinct CDR3 sequences; 35% to 50% are singletons. Sequenced material: blood. All receptors derive from a human donor in good health.

V gene TRBV7-2 combines with J gene TRBJ1-1; the D is unclear. V lost 6 bases, J lost 5 bases, and 16 bases lay in between. CDR3 length equals 14 residues. Per germline, CDR1 SGHTA and CDR2 FQGNSA. Here the CDR3 DNA reads TGTGCCAGCAGTCTCGGTCCCCTGGGGACTGAAGCTTTCTTT. It encodes CASSLGPLGTEAFF.

This clonotype has just a few counts. The rearrangement joins TRBV7-2 to TRBJ2-7; no definite D call. The germline V gene encodes CDR1 SGHTA and CDR2 FQGNSA. The CDR3 is 14 residues long. Trimming cost V 6 bases and J 2 bases, with 14 bases left between them. The CDR3 DNA reads as TGTGCCAGCAGTCGTGGGCAGGCCCCCTACGAGCAGTACTTC. It encodes CASSRGQAPYEQYF.

This clonotype turned up a few times. The chain employs TRBV7-3 and TRBJ2-3; D is undetermined. Trimming shortened V by 1 base and J by 4 bases, and 9 bases separated the two germline ends. Germline V gene sequence: CDR1 SGHTA, CDR2 FQGTGA. This CDR3 has 14 residues. The CDR3 protein is CASSLRLRSDTQYF. The DNA for the CDR3 is TGTGCCAGCAGCTTAAGATTACGGTCAGATACGCAGTATTTT.

This clonotype occurred many times. This chain links TRBV20-1 with TRBJ2-3; no definite D call. The ends were cut back, 3 bases at V and 3 bases at J, with 4 bases in the middle. The CDR3 length is 11 residues. Germline lookup yields CDR1 DFQATT and CDR2 SNEGSKA (reference sequence). The CDR3 protein is CSARVTDTQYF. The CDR3, as DNA: TGCAGTGCTAGGGTAACAGATACGCAGTATTTT.

This chain links TRBV10-3 with TRBJ1-2, with D unresolved. Germline loops: CDR1 ENHRY, CDR2 SYGVKD. V was clipped by 8 bases and J by 5 bases, with 9 bases between them. CDR3 length: 11 amino acids. This CDR3 reads CAILSSYGYTF. CDR3 in DNA: TGTGCCATCTTAAGCAGTTATGGCTACACCTTC.

This rearrangement joins TRBV5-1 to TRBJ2-5; D uncertain. This CDR3 contains 13 residues. In germline, CDR1 is SGHRS, CDR2 YFSETQ. Trimming shortened V by 2 bases and J by 1 base, and 6 bases separated the two germline ends. The CDR3 region has the DNA TGCGCCAGCAGCTTTGACACCCAAGAGACCCAGTACTTC. Translating gives CASSFDTQETQYF.

In this sample, this clonotype turned up a few times. V usage is TRBV10-2 and J usage is TRBJ2-6, with D possibly matching TRBD1 (6 bases). The CDR3 loop spans 17 amino acids. With 7 bases removed from V and 0 bases from J, the gap between germline ends came to 16 bases. Germline V gene sequence: CDR1 WSHSY, CDR2 SAAADI. DNA of the CDR3: TGCGCCAGCATGAAGAGGGGGTCCGGCTCTGGGGCCAACGTCCTGACTTTC. Translating gives CASMKRGSGSGANVLTF.

This clonotype was detected only once. The V gene is TRBV20-1, the J gene TRBJ2-3; D is possibly TRBD2 (7 bases). The CDR3 totals 13 residues. Trimming removed 6 bases from V and 8 bases from J, with 18 bases in between. Germline lookup yields CDR1 DFQATT and CDR2 SNEGSKA (reference sequence). In nucleotides, the CDR3 is TGCAGTGCCCGTGGTACGGGGGGCGTTACGCAGTATTTT. Protein sequence: CSARGTGGVTQYF.

This clonotype was observed a single time. Germline is not matched at one junction end, which may reflect a read error. The J gene is TRBJ2-5, the V gene TRBV3-1; D not resolved. Germline CDR1 and CDR2: LGHDT and YNNKEL (reference sequence). The CDR3 is 14 amino acids. This CDR3 reads CASSQKQYQEAQYF. The CDR3 region has the DNA TGTGCCAGCAGCCAAAAACAGTACCAAGAGGCCCAGTACTTC.

This chain links TRBV9 with TRBJ2-1, with 7 bases aligning to TRBD2. Germline V gene sequence: CDR1 SGDLS, CDR2 YYNGEE. The CDR3 has 17 residues. V was clipped by 4 bases and J by 3 bases; unmatched bases: 13. The CDR3 DNA sequence: TGTGCCAGCAGCCCACAATCCGGGACTACCATCTACAATGAGCAGTTCTTC. This translates into CASSPQSGTTIYNEQFF.

The CDR3 nucleotides read TGTGCCAGCAGCCAAGCTTATGATCAGCCCCAGCATTTT. Its translation is CASSQAYDQPQHF. The genes are TRBV3-1 and TRBJ1-5, with unresolved D. The germline V and J ends were trimmed by 1 base and 5 bases, with 6 bases remaining between them. The CDR3 consists of 13 residues. From germline, CDR1 is LGHDT and CDR2 YNNKEL (reference sequence).

This clonotype has only a few counts. The chain couples TRBV11-2 to TRBJ1-1; no reliable D call. Trimming removed 2 bases from V and 1 base from J, with 8 bases in between. Per the germline V gene, CDR1 is SGHAT and CDR2 is FQNNGV. There are 14 residues in the CDR3. CDR3 in DNA: TGTGCCAGCAGCTTAACCTGGGGGAACACTGAAGCTTTCTTT. Protein sequence: CASSLTWGNTEAFF.

This chain connects TRBV30 to TRBJ2-1; 7 bases fit TRBD1. The J segment lost 4 bases and the V segment lost 2 bases, leaving 5 bases of the junction unmatched. Germline CDR1 is GTSNPN and CDR2 is SVGIG (reference sequence). The CDR3 loop spans 14 amino acids. This chain's CDR3 is CAWSPGQIYNEQFF. The DNA of the CDR3 is TGTGCCTGGAGTCCGGGACAGATTTACAATGAGCAGTTCTTC.

The CDR3, as DNA: TGCGCCAGCAGCCAAGAACAGGGAAAGCAGTTCTTC. It codes for CASSQEQGKQFF. The chain joins TRBV4-1 to TRBJ2-1; possible D gene TRBD1, 6 bases. Germline V lookup: CDR1 MGHRA, CDR2 YSYEKL. There are 12 residues in the CDR3. Trimming removed 0 bases at V and 11 bases at J, with 8 bases between.

This clonotype was recorded a few times. V usage is TRBV24-1 and J usage is TRBJ2-5, with D unclear. Per germline, CDR1 KGHDR and CDR2 SFDVKD. Trimming shortened V by 7 bases and J by 3 bases, and 11 bases separated the two germline ends. The CDR3 is made up of 13 amino acids. CDR3 sequence: CATRGRNKETQYF. Here the CDR3 DNA reads TGTGCCACCAGAGGACGGAATAAAGAGACCCAGTACTTC.

V and J are TRBV7-2 and TRBJ1-2; the match to TRBD1 covers 8 bases. V lost 4 bases, J lost 9 bases, and 10 bases stayed unmatched. Looked up from germline, CDR1 is SGHTA and CDR2 is FQGNSA. CDR3 length equals 14 residues. CDR3 amino acids: CASSWSPGTGSYTF. CDR3 nucleotides: TGTGCCAGCAGCTGGAGTCCCGGGACAGGCAGCTACACCTTC.

The chain joins TRBV7-8 to TRBJ2-3, with 7 nucleotides matching TRBD2. Germline assignment: CDR1 SGHVS and CDR2 FQNEAQ. This CDR3 is 14 amino acids long. J was trimmed by 12 bases and V by 4 bases; bases with no gene match: 13. This chain's CDR3 is CASSSTSPQETQYF. The CDR3 nucleotides read TGTGCCAGCAGCTCGACTAGCCCACAAGAGACCCAGTATTTT.

CDR3 DNA sequence: TGCGCCAGCAGCGCGGGACTAGCGGAGACCACAGATACGCAGTATTTT. Translation: CASSAGLAETTDTQYF. The V call is TRBV5-1, the J call TRBJ2-3, with 11 bases lining up with TRBD2. The CDR3 runs to 16 residues. CDR1 and CDR2 (germline): SGHRS, YFSETQ. V shed 4 bases, J shed 2 bases, and the junction held 6 bases outside the gene matches.